One sample yielded the 5 T cell receptor beta chains listed below, sequenced in a study of T cells in Graves' hyperthyroidism and ophthalmopathy. Amplified TCR beta CDR3 regions derived from RNA transcripts. An initial round of RT-PCR targeting the TCR CDR3 relied on the HTBI primer set. TCRdb independently ran MiXCR on the multiplex PCR reads; one entry per CDR3 protein. This repertoire shows roughly 500,000 distinct CDR3 sequences, about 45% found once; its top ten account for about two fifths. The sample consisted of peripheral blood or thyroid tissue (not recorded which). The receptors were sampled from an adult woman with Graves' disease, either hyperthyroidism or ophthalmopathy (not recorded which).

Ten or more counts support this clonotype. This chain joins TRBV14 and TRBJ1-1; no clear D. The CDR3 sequence is 13 residues long. With 5 bases removed from V and 5 bases from J, the gap between germline ends came to 12 bases. The germline V gene has CDR1 SGHDN and CDR2 FVKESK. The CDR3 DNA sequence: TGTGCCAGCAGCGCGGGTCCCAGGACTGAAGCTTTCTTT. This gives the protein CASSAGPRTEAFF.

The V gene is TRBV29-1, the J gene TRBJ2-5, with 10 bases matching TRBD1. Germline loops: CDR1 SQVTM, CDR2 ANQGSEA. The CDR3 extends over 14 amino acids. Trimming removed 6 bases from V and 4 bases from J; junction bases left unmatched: 8. CDR3 DNA: TGCAGCGTAGTCGTCGGACAGGGGGGAGAGACCCAGTACTTC. The encoded protein is CSVVVGQGGETQYF.

In its sample, this clonotype was seen many times. The V gene is TRBV4-1, the J gene TRBJ2-5; tentatively, D is TRBD1 (6 bases). Trimming took off 6 bases at V and 0 bases at J, with 11 bases between the two ends. The CDR3 sequence is 14 residues long. Germline V gene sequence: CDR1 MGHRA, CDR2 YSYEKL. The CDR3 region is CASSRTDHQETQYF. CDR3 in DNA: TGCGCCAGCAGTCGGACAGATCACCAAGAGACCCAGTACTTC.

This clonotype was picked up many times. This chain connects TRBV5-1 to TRBJ1-2; D ambiguous. Per the germline V gene, CDR1 is SGHRS and CDR2 is YFSETQ. The CDR3 spans 12 residues. Trimming took 0 bases from V and 8 from J, leaving 8 bases between them. The CDR3 is CASSLEDLGYTF. The CDR3, as DNA: TGCGCCAGCAGCTTGGAGGACCTAGGCTACACCTTC.

This clonotype was observed many times. This may stem from a read error, because a much larger clone lies one nucleotide away. V is TRBV24-1 and J is TRBJ2-5; tentative D call: TRBD2 (5 bases). Germline values: CDR1 KGHDR, CDR2 SFDVKD. The ends were cut back, 4 bases at V and 3 bases at J, with 14 bases in the middle. There are 15 residues in the CDR3. CDR3 in amino acids: CATSDTSLGEETQYF. The CDR3, as DNA: TGTGCCACCAGTGACACATCGCTCGGGGAAGAGACCCAGTACTTC.